This T cell receptor beta chain was sequenced in a study of T cell responses to AZD1222 COVID-19 vaccine. Profiling relied on immunoSEQ multiplex PCR, and the TCRdb table lists in-frame clones only, not all of them. The repertoire has about 110,000 clones, roughly 91% of them found once; the top ten carry 4.4%. This clone was counted only a few times. CDR3 length: 15 residues. The germline CDR1 and CDR2 sequences are MNHEY and SVGAGI. V lost 2 bases to trimming and J lost 1 base, with 11 bases between them. This sequence joins TRBV6-5 and TRBJ1-2, with no clear D. Sequenced here: peripheral blood, sampled on day 0 of AZD1222 vaccination. This clonotype originated in an adult in good health. CDR3: CASSYVHGFNYGYTF. The CDR3 DNA reads as TGTGCCAGCAGTTACGTTCACGGATTTAACTATGGCTACACCTTC.